This TCR beta chain was recorded in a study of blood T cell repertoires in COVID-19. CDR1 and CDR2 from the germline V gene are SGHAT and FQNNGV. Trimming stripped 3 bases from V and 5 bases from J, with 16 bases between. This CDR3 has 15 residues. Some clones are missing from TCRdb's copy, which holds only in-frame ones; the method was immunoSEQ multiplex PCR. The top ten hold around 7% of the sample, which has 31,000 or so clones, around 83% seen once. The sequence derives from a human donor in a cohort sampled during active COVID-19. This chain links TRBV11-2 with TRBJ1-1; TRBD1 might be the D (6 bases). The sample taken for sequencing was peripheral blood. The CDR3 region is CASSFLARGGTEAFF. The CDR3 DNA reads TGTGCCAGCAGCTTCTTAGCAAGGGGGGGGACTGAAGCTTTCTTT.